These 11 T cell receptor beta chains were all obtained from the same sample, sequenced in a study of blood T cells in healthy people across ages. Primed by a sample-barcoded 5' primer and a J-beta primer mix, a second PCR proceeded for about 6 to 11 cycles. One entry per CDR3 protein, called by TCRdb with MiXCR from the 5' RACE reads. The sample carries 1.5 million to 2 million distinct CDR3 sequences, almost 35% recorded once. Sequencing used blood. These TCRs come from a young woman in good health.

Only a few counts were recorded for this clonotype. This chain links TRBV18 with TRBJ2-1; TRBD2 agrees at 9 bases. The CDR3 extends over 17 amino acids. Germline loops: CDR1 KGHSH, CDR2 LQKENI. The junction had 8 bases not matched to a gene; V was cut back by 5 bases and J by 0 bases. The CDR3 nucleotides read TGTGCCAGCTCAGCTGGACTAGCGAGCTCCTCCTACAATGAGCAGTTCTTC. It yields the protein CASSAGLASSSYNEQFF.

The chain is built from TRBV7-9 and TRBJ1-4, with TRBD1 identical over 8 bases. Germline assignment: CDR1 SEHNR and CDR2 FQNEAQ (reference sequence). V was pared by 6 bases and J by 8 bases, with 11 bases of the junction left unmatched. This CDR3 spans 15 amino acids. The DNA of the CDR3 is TGTGCCAGCAGTTCTCGGCGGACAGGGAGGGAAAAACTGTTTTTT. It is translated as CASSSRRTGREKLFF.

This clonotype has more than one count but fewer than ten. V is TRBV20-1 and J is TRBJ1-5; possibly TRBD1 for D (6 bases). This CDR3 has 14 residues. Germline CDR1 and CDR2: DFQATT and SNEGSKA (reference sequence). With 6 bases removed from V and 3 bases from J, the gap between germline ends came to 15 bases. CDR3 sequence: CSADTGNPNQPQHF. The CDR3 nucleotides are TGCAGTGCAGATACAGGGAACCCCAATCAGCCCCAGCATTTT.

In this sample, this clonotype turned up once. This chain uses TRBV2 with TRBJ2-3; D is unclear. Germline assignment: CDR1 SNHLY and CDR2 FYNNEI. The CDR3 is made up of 15 amino acids. V was trimmed by 4 bases and J by 2 bases, leaving 13 bases between them. The CDR3 DNA sequence: TGTGCCAGCAGTGTCCGAATACAGACCACAGATACGCAGTATTTT. Translating it yields CASSVRIQTTDTQYF.

This clonotype was counted a few times. V usage is TRBV9 and J usage is TRBJ2-1; D remains unclear. V lost 0 bases to trimming and J lost 7 bases, with 11 bases between them. The CDR3 is 14 amino acids. The germline V gene encodes CDR1 SGDLS and CDR2 YYNGEE. CDR3 residues: CASSVGWLLNEQFF. CDR3 coding DNA: TGTGCCAGCAGCGTAGGGTGGTTATTAAATGAGCAGTTCTTC.

The chain employs TRBV20-1 and TRBJ2-3; perhaps TRBD2 as D (6 bases). The germline gives CDR1 DFQATT, CDR2 SNEGSKA (reference sequence). The CDR3 covers 15 residues. V was pared by 3 bases and J by 1 base, with 14 bases between. As DNA, the CDR3 is TGCAGTGCTAGGACTAGTCTCCGAGGCACAGATACGCAGTATTTT. Translated: CSARTSLRGTDTQYF.

This clonotype turned up a few times. The rearrangement joins TRBV5-6 to TRBJ2-5, with D perhaps matching TRBD1 (5 bases). This CDR3 is 16 amino acids long. V was pared by 3 bases and J by 0 bases, with 15 bases between. Germline loops: CDR1 SGHDT, CDR2 YYEEEE. DNA of the CDR3: TGTGCCAGCAGCTCGAGCTTGACAGCCTACCAAGAGACCCAGTACTTC. Amino acid sequence: CASSSSLTAYQETQYF.

The CDR3 DNA sequence: TGCGCCAGCAGCCCGAAGTTTACAAACTATGGCTACACCTTC. Protein sequence: CASSPKFTNYGYTF. V usage is TRBV4-1 and J usage is TRBJ1-2; D is undetermined. CDR1 and CDR2 from the germline V gene are MGHRA and YSYEKL. The CDR3 totals 14 residues. V was clipped by 4 bases and J by 2 bases, with 11 bases between them.

The chain links TRBV29-1 to TRBJ2-1; 7 positions match TRBD1. V shed 8 bases and J 7 bases; nucleotides not matched to a gene: 14. Germline assignment: CDR1 SQVTM and CDR2 ANQGSEA. The CDR3 extends over 14 amino acids. CDR3 DNA: TGCAGCTCCTACAGGGGAGTTTTTGGGAATGAGCAGTTCTTC. Residues: CSSYRGVFGNEQFF.

The genes are TRBV7-9 and TRBJ2-3, with a possible D match to TRBD2 (6 bases). The CDR3 runs 14 residues. Germline V lookup: CDR1 SEHNR, CDR2 FQNEAQ (reference sequence). Trimming removed 3 bases from V and 4 bases from J, with 11 bases in between. The CDR3: CASSFGSRADTQYF. DNA for the CDR3: TGTGCCAGCAGCTTCGGGAGTAGGGCAGATACGCAGTATTTT. Looking up the rest from reference TRBV7-9 and TRBJ2-3 gives the full variable domain: DTGVSQNPRHKITKRGQNVTFRCDPISEHNRLYWYRQTLGQGPEFLTYFQNEAQLEKSRLLSDRFSAERPKGSFSTLEIQRTEQGDSAMYLCASSFGSRADTQYFGPGTRLTVL.

V is TRBV20-1 and J is TRBJ1-6, with TRBD1 matching 8 bases. The CDR3 length is 14 residues. V dropped 5 bases and J dropped 7; count of bases not matched to a gene: 7. From germline, CDR1 is DFQATT and CDR2 SNEGSKA (reference sequence). The CDR3 bases are TGCAGTGCTGGTGGACAGGGAGGCAATTCACCCCTCCACTTT. Translating gives CSAGGQGGNSPLHF.